What follows are 3 T cell receptor beta chains derived from one specimen sequenced in a study. TCRdb re-called the 5' RACE reads with MiXCR, one entry per CDR3 protein. The sample yields tens of thousands of distinct CDR3 sequences, around 24% seen once. Material for sequencing was tumor-infiltrating naive CD4+ T cells sorted from the breast tumor. Documented subset: naive CD4+ T cells, CD4+CD45RA+CD25-. These receptors came from a female donor with breast cancer.

The genes are TRBV7-6 and TRBJ2-7, with 13 positions matching TRBD2. Unmatched junction bases numbered 13, after V lost 5 bases and J lost 0 bases. The CDR3 has 19 residues. Germline V lookup: CDR1 SGHVS, CDR2 FNYEAQ. CDR3 nucleotides: TGTGCCAGCAGCCCGGGACTAGCGGGACGTCGGCTAAGCTCCTACGAGCAGTACTTC. Protein sequence: CASSPGLAGRRLSSYEQYF.

This clonotype was recorded many times. The chain joins TRBV4-2 to TRBJ2-7; 12 bases are shared with TRBD2. Trimming took 1 base from V and 7 from J; bases not matched to a gene: 2. Germline lookup yields CDR1 LGHNA and CDR2 YNFKEQ. CDR3 length: 14 residues. In DNA, the CDR3 is TGTGCCAGCAGCCAAGGACTAGCGGGGGCAGAGCAGTACTTC. This encodes CASSQGLAGAEQYF.

This clonotype was seen only a few times. A junction end diverges from the germline sequence, so it may reflect a read error. The rearrangement uses TRBV6-2 or TRBV6-3 and TRBJ1-3; D gene ambiguous. This CDR3 is built from 12 residues. Looked up from germline, CDR1 is MNHEY and CDR2 is SVGEGT. CDR3 loop: CASSESWLNLSF. The CDR3 region has the DNA TGTGCCAGCAGTGAATCTTGGCTGAACCTTTCTTTT.